This T cell receptor beta chain was documented in a study of blood T cell repertoires in COVID-19. Clones were sequenced by immunoSEQ multiplex PCR, and TCRdb holds only the in-frame ones, with some missing. In the table there are approximately 190,000 clones, around four fifths of which are singletons. The CDR3 has 15 amino acids. V lost 5 bases, J lost 4 bases, and 10 bases stayed unmatched. Germline-derived CDR1 and CDR2 are MNHEY and SMNVEV (reference sequence). The sequencing sample was made of peripheral blood. The origin of this receptor is a young man with active or convalescent COVID-19. The rearrangement links TRBV27 to TRBJ1-1; 7 nucleotides align to TRBD1. As DNA, the CDR3 is TGTGCCAGCAGTCCCTCGACAGGGTTTATCACTGAAGCTTTCTTT. This codes for CASSPSTGFITEAFF.